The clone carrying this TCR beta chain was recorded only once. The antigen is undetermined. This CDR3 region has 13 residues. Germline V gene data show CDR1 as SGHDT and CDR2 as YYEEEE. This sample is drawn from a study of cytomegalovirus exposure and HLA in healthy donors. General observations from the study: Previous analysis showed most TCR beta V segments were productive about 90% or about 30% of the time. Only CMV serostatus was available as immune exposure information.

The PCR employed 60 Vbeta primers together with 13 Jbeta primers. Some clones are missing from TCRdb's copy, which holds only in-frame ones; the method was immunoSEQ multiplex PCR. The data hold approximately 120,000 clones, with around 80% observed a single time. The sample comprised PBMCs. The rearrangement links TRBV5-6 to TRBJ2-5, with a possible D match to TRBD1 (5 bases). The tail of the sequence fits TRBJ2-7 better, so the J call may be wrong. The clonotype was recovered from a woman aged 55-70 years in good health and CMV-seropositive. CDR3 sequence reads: CASSYTGSDEQYF. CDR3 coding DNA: TGTGCCAGCAGCTATACAGGATCGGACGAGCAGTACTTC.